This T cell receptor (beta chain) appears in the sequencing data of a study of blood T cell repertoires in COVID-19 (dated by TCRdb to the early 2020s). The study in broad terms: The collaborator samples originated in the United States, Italy and Spain and spanned the acute and convalescent phases of COVID-19. Subjects who had been exposed to COVID-19, were actively infected with it, or had recovered from it provided the deeply sampled blood TCRbeta repertoires that made up the dataset. HLA class I and class II types, where available, came from metadata supplied by the sample provider rather than from assay-based typing. The samples were drawn from two sources: the first 160 participants of the ongoing ImmuneRACE study, and 1,000 to 1,500 subjects contributed by 6 global collaborators. Nearly every sample came with metadata listing a de-identified subject ID, COVID-19 status, age in years and sex. The material from the prospective study consisted of cDNA or gDNA derived from T cells, B-cell-depleted T cells, or PBMCs. The repertoires were made available in a free public database intended to serve as a resource for research on the immune response to SARS-CoV-2. On the study overall, not on this receptor specifically: Clinical and demographic metadata were provided uncurated, with the amount varying by source and participant.

Points on this clone: What this receptor recognizes is not known. Per-base qualities were not stored, and no clone one base away is much larger.

V gives up 1 base and J gives up 6 bases, and the segment between their germline ends measures 3 bases. CDR3 length: 11 amino acids, cysteine to phenylalanine. The read is trimmed to its CDR3 DNA, 33 bases read in frame from base 1. The germline V gene specifies SGHAT as CDR1 and FQNNGV as CDR2. Participants in the prospective study were enrolled through a virtual design, were aged 18 to 89 years, and lived in roughly 26 United States geographic areas. In the prospective study, participants were assigned to cohorts based on the clinical history participants reported in a screening survey and a study questionnaire. ImmuneRACE Cohort 3 recovered participants were defined by two consecutive negative NP/OP PCR tests, healthcare professional clearance, or symptom resolution. Each participant in the prospective study had whole blood, serum and a nasopharyngeal or oropharyngeal swab collected by mobile phlebotomists. Over a roughly 2-month period, participants in the prospective study had the option of providing additional blood draws and questionnaires. Blood samples from the prospective study were shipped frozen or at room temperature prior to DNA extraction.

TCRbeta CDR3 regions were amplified from genomic DNA using the immunoSEQ Assay, a bias-controlled multiplex PCR. On the study's bioinformatics: The number of nucleated cells in each sample was estimated by amplification of reference gene primers within the assay. To quantify the absolute abundance of each unique TCRbeta CDR3 rearrangement, sequence reads were collapsed and filtered. For each sample, productive Simpson clonality was calculated by taking the square root of Simpson's diversity index across productive rearrangements. The table was pulled from immuneACCESS by TCRdb, which kept in-frame rearrangements only. Such tables lose some clones; where checked, under half of the loss comes from unresolved V genes, and the rest has no known cause. V and J calls and clone size come straight from that table; D and trimming were deduced from the DNA. Present in this sample are some 500,000 clones, approximately 90% of which were seen just once. The biggest ten clones account for roughly 1.9% of the sample.

This receptor was obtained from a woman aged 40-49 years who had recovered from COVID-19. This chain is built from TRBV11-2 and TRBJ2-5; the D gene cannot be named for sure. Sequencing used PBMCs or T cells enriched from blood (not recorded which). Here the CDR3 is given as CASSLGQTQYF. In nucleotide form, the sequence is TGTGCCAGCAGCTTAGGGCAGACCCAGTACTTC.